This T cell receptor beta chain was captured by sequencing in a study of OX40 agonist ivuxolimab in advanced cancers. Study details: Averaging 60 years in age, with a range of 23 to 79, the cohort was approximately 83% male. Study-wide results and caveats: Antigens targeted by the expanded peripheral T cells were not determined. At 0.1 to 3.0 mg/kg and by week 6, clonal expansion occurred in CD4+ and CD8+ blood T cells.

This CDR3 is 17 amino acids long. The V gene lost 0 bases and the J gene lost 2 bases, with 14 bases spanning the gap. Germline CDR1 is LGHNA and CDR2 is YNFKEQ. Some clones are missing from TCRdb's copy, which holds only in-frame ones; the method was immunoSEQ multiplex PCR. Among around 50,000 clones listed, more than 80% were seen once. In this sample, this clone turned up a few times. Its target is unknown. The clonotype was recovered from an adult with an advanced solid tumor such as melanoma, head and neck, liver or kidney cancer. J is TRBJ1-5 and V is TRBV4-2; D is unresolved. The sample consisted of CD4+ or CD8+ T cells sorted from blood, taken in a trial of the OX40 agonist ivuxolimab. This chain's CDR3 is CASSQDQSGHRNQPQHF. DNA for the CDR3: TGTGCCAGCAGCCAAGATCAAAGCGGCCACCGCAATCAGCCCCAGCATTTT.